A selection of T cell receptor beta chains follows, all from one sample in a study of cytomegalovirus exposure and HLA in healthy donors. Assay used: immunoSEQ multiplex PCR; TCRdb lists only in-frame clones, some missing. The sample has 140,000 to 150,000 clones; 75% to 90% are singletons. The material sequenced was PBMCs. All receptors come from a woman aged 25-40 years in good health and CMV-seronegative. CDR3s include the opening cysteine and the closing phenylalanine or tryptophan. A D gene is named only where the DNA matches it firmly. Clone size is stated in some rows and not others, as once, few, many or a class when expanded.

j_gene	abundance	v_gene	len	d_gene	CDR3aa	CDR3nt
TRBJ1-4	-	TRBV27	14	TRBD1	CASSLTGGLEKLFF	TGTGCCAGCAGTTTGACAGGGGGTTTGGAAAAACTGTTTTTT
TRBJ1-1	-	TRBV11-2	13	-	CASRFGQSTEAFF	TGTGCCAGCAGATTCGGACAGAGCACTGAAGCTTTCTTT
TRBJ2-3	-	TRBV27	15	-	CASSFSGLLTDTQYF	TGTGCCAGCAGTTTTTCCGGACTACTAACAGATACGCAGTATTTT
TRBJ1-4	-	TRBV5-1	14	TRBD1	CASSWGTGTEKLFF	TGCGCCAGCAGCTGGGGGACAGGGACTGAAAAACTGTTTTTT
TRBJ2-7	-	TRBV4-1	19	-	CASSLYLGGGVRSSYEQYF	TGCGCCAGCAGCCTGTATTTGGGTGGCGGGGTCCGTTCTTCCTACGAGCAGTACTTC
TRBJ1-1	-	TRBV6-5	13	-	CASSEGGNTEAFF	TGCGCCAGCAGTGAGGGAGGAAACACTGAAGCTTTCTTT
TRBJ2-7	few	TRBV2	11	-	CASSWLDEQYF	TGTGCCAGCAGTTGGCTGGACGAGCAGTACTTC
TRBJ2-3	-	TRBV2	14	TRBD2	CASSLSGSPDTQYF	TGTGCCAGCAGCCTTAGCGGGAGCCCAGATACGCAGTATTTT
TRBJ2-1	-	TRBV6-1	13	-	CASDRDFYNEQFF	TGTGCCAGCGACCGGGACTTCTACAATGAGCAGTTCTTC
TRBJ2-1	-	TRBV21-1	14	-	CASSADRGRNEQFF	TGTGCCAGCAGCGCCGACAGGGGGCGAAATGAGCAGTTCTTC
TRBJ1-2	-	TRBV7-8	18	TRBD1	CASSVRGQGARSSYGYTF	TGTGCCAGCAGCGTACGGGGACAGGGGGCCCGATCTTCCTATGGCTACACCTTC
TRBJ1-2	-	TRBV5-6	14	-	CASRLPTGPYGYTF	TGTGCCAGCAGACTCCCCACAGGACCCTATGGCTACACCTTC
TRBJ1-6	-	TRBV7-6	17	-	CASSLGSGQGMNSPLHF	TGTGCCAGCAGCTTAGGGTCGGGGCAGGGGATGAATTCACCCCTCCACTTT
TRBJ1-2	-	TRBV6-5	15	-	CASSYSVAGADGYTF	TGTGCCAGCAGTTACTCGGTCGCGGGAGCAGATGGCTACACCTTC
TRBJ1-3	-	TRBV6-1	15	-	CASRILAGAGNTIYF	TGTGCCAGCAGGATCTTGGCAGGGGCTGGAAACACCATATATTTT
TRBJ2-7	-	TRBV15	13	-	CATSRETGYEQYF	TGTGCCACCAGCAGAGAAACAGGCTACGAGCAGTACTTC
TRBJ1-2	few	TRBV5-1	14	-	CASSFGTYSPGYTF	TGCGCCAGCAGCTTCGGGACATATAGCCCCGGCTACACCTTC
TRBJ1-4	-	TRBV4-3	15	-	CASSQESTSNEKLFF	TGCGCCAGCAGCCAAGAATCTACGTCGAATGAAAAACTGTTTTTT
TRBJ1-5	-	TRBV28	17	TRBD1	CASSLSGTGDSNQPQHF	TGTGCCAGCAGTTTATCTGGGACAGGGGATAGCAATCAGCCCCAGCATTTT
TRBJ1-6	-	TRBV7-2	17	TRBD1	CASSLGLKGQSNSPLHF	TGTGCCAGCAGCTTAGGGTTGAAGGGACAGAGTAATTCACCCCTCCACTTT
TRBJ1-5	-	TRBV5-1	15	-	CASSPTSGINQPQHF	TGCGCCAGCAGCCCTACCTCGGGGATCAATCAGCCCCAGCATTTT
TRBJ2-1	-	TRBV5-6	15	TRBD2	CASSPGLAGLTTQFF	TGTGCCAGCAGCCCGGGCCTAGCGGGACTCACGACCCAGTTCTTC
TRBJ2-7	-	TRBV7-9	14	TRBD1	CSSRGDRGNDEQYF	TGTTCCAGCAGAGGGGACAGGGGGAATGACGAGCAGTACTTC
TRBJ1-1	-	TRBV7-9	17	TRBD1	CASVITAEGTANTEAFF	TGTGCCAGCGTCATCACGGCAGAAGGGACAGCAAACACTGAAGCTTTCTTT
TRBJ1-3	once	TRBV5-1	15	-	CASSVQGISGNTIYF	TGCGCCAGCAGCGTCCAGGGGATCTCTGGAAACACCATATATTTT
TRBJ2-5	-	TRBV13	15	-	CASSTPRQEKETQYF	TGTGCCAGCAGCACACCTAGACAGGAGAAAGAGACCCAGTACTTC
TRBJ2-1	-	TRBV4-1	18	-	CASSQAARGRGLYNEQFF	TGCGCCAGCAGCCAAGCTGCTAGAGGCAGGGGACTATACAATGAGCAGTTCTTC